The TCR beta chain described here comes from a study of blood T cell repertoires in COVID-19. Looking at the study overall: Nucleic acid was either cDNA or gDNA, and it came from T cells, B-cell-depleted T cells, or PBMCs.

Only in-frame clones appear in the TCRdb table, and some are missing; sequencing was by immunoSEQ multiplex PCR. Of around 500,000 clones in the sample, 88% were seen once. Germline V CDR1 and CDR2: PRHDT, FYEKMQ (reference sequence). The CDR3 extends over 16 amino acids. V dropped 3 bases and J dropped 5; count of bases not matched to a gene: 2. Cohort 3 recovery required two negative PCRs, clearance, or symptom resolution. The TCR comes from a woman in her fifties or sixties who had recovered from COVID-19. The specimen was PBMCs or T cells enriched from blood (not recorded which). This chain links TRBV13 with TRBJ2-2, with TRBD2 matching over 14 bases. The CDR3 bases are TGTGCCAGCAGCTTTGGACTAGCGGGGGGAACCGGGGAGCTGTTTTTT. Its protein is CASSFGLAGGTGELFF.